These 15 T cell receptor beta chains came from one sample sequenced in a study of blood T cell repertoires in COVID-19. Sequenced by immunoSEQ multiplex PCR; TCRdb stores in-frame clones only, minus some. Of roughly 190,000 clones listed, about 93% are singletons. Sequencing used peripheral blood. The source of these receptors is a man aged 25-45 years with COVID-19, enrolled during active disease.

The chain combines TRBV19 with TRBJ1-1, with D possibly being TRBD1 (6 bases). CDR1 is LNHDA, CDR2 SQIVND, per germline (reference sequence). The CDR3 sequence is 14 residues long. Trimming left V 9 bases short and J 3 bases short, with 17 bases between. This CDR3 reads CASIYRVGDTEAFF. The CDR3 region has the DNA TGTGCCAGCATTTACAGGGTTGGGGACACTGAAGCTTTCTTT.

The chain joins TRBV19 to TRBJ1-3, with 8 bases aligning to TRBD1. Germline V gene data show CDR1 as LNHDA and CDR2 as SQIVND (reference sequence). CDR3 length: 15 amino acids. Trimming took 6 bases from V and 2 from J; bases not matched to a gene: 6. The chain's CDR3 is CASRQTGVPGNTIYF. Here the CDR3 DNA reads TGTGCCAGTAGGCAGACAGGGGTGCCTGGAAACACCATATATTTT. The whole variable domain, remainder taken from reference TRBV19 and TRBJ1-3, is DGGITQSPKYLFRKEGQNVTLSCEQNLNHDAMYWYRQDPGQGLRLIYYSQIVNDFQKGDIAEGYSVSREKKESFPLTVTSAQKNPTAFYLCASRQTGVPGNTIYFGEGSWLTVV.

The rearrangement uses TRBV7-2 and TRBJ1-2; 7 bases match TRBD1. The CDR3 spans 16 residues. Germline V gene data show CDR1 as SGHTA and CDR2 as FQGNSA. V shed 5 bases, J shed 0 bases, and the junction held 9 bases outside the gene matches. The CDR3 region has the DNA TGTGCCAGCAGCCAGGGGGGCTCCCGAGCTAACTATGGCTACACCTTC. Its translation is CASSQGGSRANYGYTF.

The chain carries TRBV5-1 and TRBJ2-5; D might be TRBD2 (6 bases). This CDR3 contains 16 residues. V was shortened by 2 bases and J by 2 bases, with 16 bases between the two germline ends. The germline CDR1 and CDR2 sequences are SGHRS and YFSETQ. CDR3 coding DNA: TGCGCCAGCAGCTTAGAGCTAGTGGGAGGTCAAGAGACCCAGTACTTC. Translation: CASSLELVGGQETQYF.

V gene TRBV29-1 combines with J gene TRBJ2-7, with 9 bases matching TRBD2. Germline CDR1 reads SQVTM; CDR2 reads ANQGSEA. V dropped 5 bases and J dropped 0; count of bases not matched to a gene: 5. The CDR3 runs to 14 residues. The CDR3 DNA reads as TGCAGCGTTAGGGCGGGGGGGAGCTCCTACGAGCAGTACTTC. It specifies CSVRAGGSSYEQYF.

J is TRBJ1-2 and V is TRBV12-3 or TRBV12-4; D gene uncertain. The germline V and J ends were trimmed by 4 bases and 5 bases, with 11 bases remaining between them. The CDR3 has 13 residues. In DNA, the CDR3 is TGTGCCAGCAGTTCCCAGACTCTTTATGGCTACACCTTC. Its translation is CASSSQTLYGYTF.

The CDR3 DNA sequence: TGTGCCAGCAGCTGGGGACTCACCGTCTACAATGAGCAGTTCTTC. Its protein is CASSWGLTVYNEQFF. The J gene is TRBJ2-1, the V gene TRBV11-3; possibly TRBD2 for D (6 bases). The CDR3 consists of 15 residues. CDR1 is SGHNT, CDR2 YENEEA, per germline. The V end lost 4 bases, the J end lost 3 bases, and 13 bases lay between the germline ends.

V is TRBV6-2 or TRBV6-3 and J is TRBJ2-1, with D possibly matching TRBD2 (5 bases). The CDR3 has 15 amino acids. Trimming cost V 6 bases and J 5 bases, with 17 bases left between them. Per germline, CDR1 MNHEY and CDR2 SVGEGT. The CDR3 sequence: CASSTRGRGHNEQFF. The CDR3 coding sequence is TGTGCCAGCAGCACCAGAGGACGGGGTCACAATGAGCAGTTCTTC.

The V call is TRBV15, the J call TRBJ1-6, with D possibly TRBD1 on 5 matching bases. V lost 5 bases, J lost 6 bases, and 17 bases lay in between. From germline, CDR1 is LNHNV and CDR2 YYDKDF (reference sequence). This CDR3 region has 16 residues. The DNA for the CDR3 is TGTGCCACCAGCGCCCAGGGTGAGGCGGTTAATTCACCCCTCCACTTT. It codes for CATSAQGEAVNSPLHF.

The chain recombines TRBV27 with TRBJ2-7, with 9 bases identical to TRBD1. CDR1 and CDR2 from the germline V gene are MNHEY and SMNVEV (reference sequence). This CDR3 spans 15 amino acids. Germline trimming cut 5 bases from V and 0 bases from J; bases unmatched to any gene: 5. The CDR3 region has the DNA TGTGCCAGCAGTCAATACAGGGGGCCCTCCTACGAGCAGTACTTC. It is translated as CASSQYRGPSYEQYF.

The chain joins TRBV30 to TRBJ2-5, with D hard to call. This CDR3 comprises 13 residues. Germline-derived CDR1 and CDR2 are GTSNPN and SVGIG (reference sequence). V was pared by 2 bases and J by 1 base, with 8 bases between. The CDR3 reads CAWSPASQETQYF. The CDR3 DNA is TGTGCCTGGAGTCCAGCGTCCCAAGAGACCCAGTACTTC.

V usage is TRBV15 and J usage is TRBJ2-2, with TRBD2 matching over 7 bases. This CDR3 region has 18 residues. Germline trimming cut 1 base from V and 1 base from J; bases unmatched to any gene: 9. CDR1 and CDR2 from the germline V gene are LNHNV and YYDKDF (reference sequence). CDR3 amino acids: CATSRVRRGGRNTGELFF. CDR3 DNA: TGTGCCACCAGCAGAGTCCGAAGGGGAGGGAGGAACACCGGGGAGCTGTTTTTT.

The CDR3 here is CASSTGFSFSDTQYF. For the CDR3, the DNA is TGTGCCAGCAGCACAGGGTTCTCCTTTTCGGATACGCAGTATTTT. The chain links TRBV2 to TRBJ2-3; D is possibly TRBD1 (6 bases). Trimming took off 6 bases at V and 6 bases at J, with 19 bases between the two ends. There are 15 residues in the CDR3. From germline, CDR1 is SNHLY and CDR2 FYNNEI.

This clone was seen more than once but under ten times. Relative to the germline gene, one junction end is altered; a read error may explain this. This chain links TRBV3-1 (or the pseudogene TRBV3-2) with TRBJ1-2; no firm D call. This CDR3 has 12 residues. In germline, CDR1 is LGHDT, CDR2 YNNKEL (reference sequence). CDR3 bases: TGTGCCAGCAGCCAAGGGGGAGGGCATCCCGCCTTC. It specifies CASSQGGGHPAF.

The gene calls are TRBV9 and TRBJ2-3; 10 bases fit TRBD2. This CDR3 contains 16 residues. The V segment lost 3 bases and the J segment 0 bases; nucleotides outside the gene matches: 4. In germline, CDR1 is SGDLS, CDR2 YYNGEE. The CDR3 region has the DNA TGTGCCAGCAGCGCAGGACTAGCGGCAAGCACAGATACGCAGTATTTT. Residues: CASSAGLAASTDTQYF.